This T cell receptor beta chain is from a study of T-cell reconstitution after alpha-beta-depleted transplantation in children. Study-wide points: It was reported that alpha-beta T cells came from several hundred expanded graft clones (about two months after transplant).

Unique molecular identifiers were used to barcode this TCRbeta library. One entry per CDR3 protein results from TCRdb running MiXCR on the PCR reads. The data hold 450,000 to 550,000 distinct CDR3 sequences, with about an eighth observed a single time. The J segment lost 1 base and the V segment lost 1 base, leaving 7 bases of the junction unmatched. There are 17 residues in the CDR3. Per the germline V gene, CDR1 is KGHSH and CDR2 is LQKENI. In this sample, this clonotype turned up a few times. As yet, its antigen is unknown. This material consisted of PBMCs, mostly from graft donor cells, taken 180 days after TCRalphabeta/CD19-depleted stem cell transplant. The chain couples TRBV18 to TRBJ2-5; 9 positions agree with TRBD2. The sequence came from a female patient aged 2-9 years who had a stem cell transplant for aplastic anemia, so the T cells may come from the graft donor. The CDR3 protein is CASSPRVGSGSQETQYF. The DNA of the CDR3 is TGTGCCAGCTCACCACGGGTCGGTAGCGGGAGCCAAGAGACCCAGTACTTC.